This TCR beta chain was retrieved from a study of shared clonotypes between healthy human individuals. The CDR3 is 16 residues long. V lost 5 bases to trimming and J lost 3 bases; unmatched junction nucleotides: 7. Germline V CDR1 and CDR2: LNHNV, YYDKDF (reference sequence). Only in-frame clones appear in the TCRdb table, and some are missing; sequencing was by immunoSEQ multiplex PCR. In the table there are some 1.5 million clones, approximately 98% of which are singletons. The clonotype originates from a man aged 25 to 40 in good health. The gene calls are TRBV15 and TRBJ1-3; 10 nucleotides align to TRBD1. The source material was naive CD4+ T cells sorted from blood. Subset defined: CD45RA+ positively selected. The CDR3 DNA follows: TGTGCCACCAGCCCAGGGGGGACAGGGGATGGAAACACCATATATTTT. Amino acids: CATSPGGTGDGNTIYF.